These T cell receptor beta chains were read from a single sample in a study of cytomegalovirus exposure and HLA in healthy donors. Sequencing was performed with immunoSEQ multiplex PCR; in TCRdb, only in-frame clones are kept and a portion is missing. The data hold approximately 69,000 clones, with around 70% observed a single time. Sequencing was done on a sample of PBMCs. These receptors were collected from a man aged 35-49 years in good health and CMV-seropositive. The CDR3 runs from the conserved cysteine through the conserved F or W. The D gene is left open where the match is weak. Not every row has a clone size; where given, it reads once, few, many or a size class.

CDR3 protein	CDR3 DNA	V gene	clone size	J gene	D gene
CASSYESGSSYEQYF	TGTGCCAGCAGTTACGAGTCAGGTAGCTCCTACGAGCAGTACTTC	TRBV6-6	once	TRBJ2-7	-
CSVASDRANTEAFF	TGCAGCGTGGCAAGCGACAGGGCGAACACTGAAGCTTTCTTT	TRBV29-1	few	TRBJ1-1	TRBD1
CASSFLDRAPGVVGELFF	TGTGCCAGCAGCTTCCTCGACAGGGCCCCTGGGGTCGTCGGGGAGCTGTTTTTT	TRBV5-6	-	TRBJ2-2	TRBD1
CASSPKVYQETQYF	TGTGCCAGCAGCCCTAAAGTGTACCAAGAGACCCAGTACTTC	TRBV11-3	-	TRBJ2-5	-
CASSPGQGVYEQYF	TGTGCCAGCTCACCCGGACAGGGGGTGTACGAGCAGTACTTC	TRBV18	few	TRBJ2-7	TRBD1
CASSLGTQRGGLKPEQYF	TGTGCCAGCAGCTTAGGCACCCAGCGGGGGGGCCTTAAACCCGAGCAGTACTTC	TRBV7-9	few	TRBJ2-7	TRBD2
CASSYPTESRANVLTF	TGTGCCAGCAGTTACCCGACAGAGTCTAGGGCCAACGTCCTGACTTTC	TRBV6-5	-	TRBJ2-6	-
CASSDSVGTEAFF	TGTGCCAGCAGTGACTCGGTGGGCACTGAAGCTTTCTTT	TRBV28	-	TRBJ1-1	-
CASSSGGQETQYF	TGTGCCAGCAGCTCGGGGGGCCAAGAGACCCAGTACTTC	TRBV7-3	-	TRBJ2-5	TRBD2
CASSSQGDGYIQYF	TGTGCCAGCAGCTCACAGGGGGACGGATACATTCAGTACTTC	TRBV5-5	large	TRBJ2-4	TRBD1
CASSPTTATTDTQYF	TGTGCCAGCAGTCCCACTACCGCAACAACAGATACGCAGTATTTT	TRBV5-4	-	TRBJ2-3	-
CAWSRQGIDYTLYGYTF	TGTGCCTGGAGCCGACAGGGCATTGACTACACCTTGTATGGCTACACCTTC	TRBV30	-	TRBJ1-2	TRBD1
CAWDQGSNQPQHF	TGTGCCTGGGATCAGGGAAGCAATCAGCCCCAGCATTTT	TRBV30	-	TRBJ1-5	-
CASTDHPPDINSNQPQHF	TGTGCCAGTACCGACCATCCCCCCGACATCAATAGCAATCAGCCCCAGCATTTT	TRBV19	-	TRBJ1-5	-
CALGTGGGYVLYEQYF	TGTGCCTTAGGGACAGGGGGCGGTTATGTCCTCTACGAGCAGTACTTC	TRBV30	-	TRBJ2-7	TRBD1
CASSKITDSPLHF	TGTGCCAGCAGCAAAATCACGGATTCACCCCTCCACTTT	TRBV5-4	-	TRBJ1-6	-
CASSVQRNTEAFF	TGTGCCAGCAGCGTACAGAGGAACACTGAAGCTTTCTTT	TRBV7-2	-	TRBJ1-1	-
CASGVGGGLNNEQFF	TGTGCCAGCGGGGTCGGGGGGGGCCTAAACAATGAGCAGTTCTTC	TRBV13	-	TRBJ2-1	TRBD2
CASSRDRGLRELFF	TGTGCCAGCAGCCGGGACAGGGGTTTAAGGGAGCTGTTTTTT	TRBV6-5	few	TRBJ2-2	TRBD1
CASTVGLAGGNHGEQYF	TGTGCCAGCACTGTGGGACTAGCGGGGGGCAATCACGGGGAGCAGTACTTC	TRBV2	-	TRBJ2-7	TRBD2
CASSADRNTEAFF	TGTGCCAGCAGCGCCGACAGGAACACTGAAGCTTTCTTT	TRBV5-4	-	TRBJ1-1	-
CASSGGGASEKLFF	TGTGCCAGTAGTGGGGGGGGCGCCAGTGAAAAACTGTTTTTT	TRBV19	-	TRBJ1-4	-
CASSQGTSGDTQYF	TGTGCCAGCAGCCAAGGGACTAGCGGGGATACGCAGTATTTT	TRBV4-2	-	TRBJ2-3	TRBD2
CASSPTTGPNNSPLHF	TGTGCCAGCAGTCCAACGACAGGACCGAATAATTCACCCCTCCACTTT	TRBV28	-	TRBJ1-6	-
CASSLTGDSNYGYTF	TGTGCCAGCAGTCTGACAGGTGATTCTAACTATGGCTACACCTTC	TRBV28	-	TRBJ1-2	-
CASRRGQGGYGYTF	TGTGCCAGCAGAAGAGGACAGGGCGGCTATGGCTACACCTTC	TRBV6-5	-	TRBJ1-2	TRBD1
CASSPGQGSHEQYF	TGTGCCAGCTCACCAGGACAGGGGAGCCACGAGCAGTACTTC	TRBV18	-	TRBJ2-7	TRBD1
CASSLAGTRVQTQYF	TGCGCCAGCAGCTTGGCCGGGACTAGAGTACAGACCCAGTACTTC	TRBV5-1	-	TRBJ2-5	TRBD2
CASSPRAEGVSYNEQFF	TGTGCCAGCAGCCCGAGGGCGGAGGGAGTTTCCTACAATGAGCAGTTCTTC	TRBV9	-	TRBJ2-1	-
CASSRDLGQGISEQYF	TGCGCCAGCAGCCGCGACCTGGGACAGGGTATCTCCGAGCAGTACTTC	TRBV4-3	-	TRBJ2-7	TRBD1
CASSMRERDTQYF	TGTGCCAGTAGTATGCGGGAACGAGATACGCAGTATTTT	TRBV19	-	TRBJ2-3	-
CASSVGGRINEQFF	TGTGCCAGCAGCGTAGGAGGGAGGATCAATGAGCAGTTCTTC	TRBV9	-	TRBJ2-1	-
CASSRGGLGGELFF	TGTGCCAGTAGTAGGGGGGGCCTTGGCGGGGAGCTGTTTTTT	TRBV19	-	TRBJ2-2	-
CASSQEPAGGREQYF	TGCGCCAGCAGCCAAGAACCAGCGGGGGGGAGGGAGCAGTACTTC	TRBV4-1	-	TRBJ2-7	TRBD2
CASRGLYGYEQYF	TGTGCCAGCAGGGGACTGTACGGCTACGAGCAGTACTTC	TRBV6-5	few	TRBJ2-7	-
CASSSPEKARGTQYF	TGTGCCAGCAGTTCCCCGGAGAAGGCCCGAGGGACCCAGTACTTC	TRBV6-5	-	TRBJ2-5	-
CASSQDPLSEAFF	TGCGCCAGCAGCCAAGATCCCCTTAGCGAAGCTTTCTTT	TRBV4-1	-	TRBJ1-1	-
CASSLQAGGLTGELFF	TGTGCCAGCAGCTTACAAGCGGGGGGGCTCACCGGGGAGCTGTTTTTT	TRBV7-2	-	TRBJ2-2	TRBD2
CASSYSRTGDETQYF	TGTGCCAGCAGTTACTCCAGGACAGGGGATGAGACCCAGTACTTC	TRBV6-5	-	TRBJ2-5	TRBD1
CASSLDARGYTF	TGTGCCAGCAGCTTAGATGCTCGGGGCTACACCTTC	TRBV11-3	-	TRBJ1-2	-
CASTRWVAGAVETQYF	TGTGCCAGCACCCGGTGGGTTGCGGGTGCCGTGGAGACCCAGTACTTC	TRBV5-6	few	TRBJ2-5	-
CASSPRGQSTGELFF	TGTGCCAGCTCACCCCGCGGACAGAGCACCGGGGAGCTGTTTTTT	TRBV18	-	TRBJ2-2	-
CATGVRGSNEQFF	TGTGCCACCGGCGTTCGGGGGAGCAATGAGCAGTTCTTC	TRBV15	-	TRBJ2-1	-
CASSPDRSYGYTF	TGTGCCAGCAGTCCGGACAGGAGCTATGGCTACACCTTC	TRBV28	-	TRBJ1-2	TRBD1
CASSQDWWPGTGGNYEQYF	TGCGCCAGCAGCCAAGATTGGTGGCCCGGGACAGGGGGCAACTACGAGCAGTACTTC	TRBV4-1	-	TRBJ2-7	TRBD1
CASSLQGATYNEQFF	TGTGCCAGCAGCTTGCAGGGGGCGACCTACAATGAGCAGTTCTTC	TRBV5-6	-	TRBJ2-1	TRBD1
CASSFGGHNQETQYF	TGTGCCAGCAGTTTTGGTGGACATAACCAAGAGACCCAGTACTTC	TRBV28	-	TRBJ2-5	-
CASSQDPTGVGEKLFF	TGCGCCAGCAGCCAAGACCCAACAGGGGTTGGCGAAAAACTGTTTTTT	TRBV4-3	few	TRBJ1-4	TRBD1
CAYAPATTKGAFF	TGTGCCTACGCCCCGGCCACTACTAAGGGGGCTTTCTTT	TRBV7-9	-	TRBJ1-1	-
CASSQGRIQYGYTF	TGCGCCAGCAGCCAAGGCAGAATCCAGTATGGCTACACCTTC	TRBV4-1	-	TRBJ1-2	-
CASNQNPRAQPQHF	TGTGCCAGCAACCAGAACCCCAGGGCTCAGCCCCAGCATTTT	TRBV2	few	TRBJ1-5	-
CASSSRQGVSYEQYF	TGTGCCAGTAGTTCCCGACAGGGTGTTTCCTACGAGCAGTACTTC	TRBV19	-	TRBJ2-7	TRBD1
CASSLSGGVASPLHF	TGCGCCAGCAGCTTGAGCGGAGGAGTAGCTTCCCCCCTCCACTTT	TRBV5-1	-	TRBJ1-6	-
CASSLAPLTNSPLHF	TGTGCCAGCAGTTTGGCCCCGCTTACTAATTCACCCCTCCACTTT	TRBV28	-	TRBJ1-6	-
CASSQVGAGRGEQFF	TGCGCCAGCAGCCAAGTTGGAGCGGGGCGAGGGGAGCAGTTCTTC	TRBV4-1	-	TRBJ2-1	TRBD2